Following are 6 T cell receptor beta chains from one sample sequenced in a study of blood T cell repertoires in COVID-19. Sequenced by immunoSEQ multiplex PCR; TCRdb stores in-frame clones only, minus some. The repertoire holds more than 85,000 clones, with around 88% as singletons. Sequenced sample: peripheral blood. These receptors originate from a man aged 45-60 years with COVID-19, enrolled during active disease.

The CDR3 sequence is CASSPERGGQETQYF. DNA for the CDR3: TGTGCCAGCTCACCTGAGCGGGGGGGCCAAGAGACCCAGTACTTC. The chain is built from TRBV18 and TRBJ2-5, with 10 positions matching TRBD2. Germline lookup yields CDR1 KGHSH and CDR2 LQKENI. The junction had 2 bases not matched to a gene; V was cut back by 3 bases and J by 1 base. The CDR3 is 15 residues long.

V gene TRBV6-2 or TRBV6-3 combines with J gene TRBJ1-5; unclear D gene. The CDR3 runs 13 residues. The germline V gene has CDR1 MNHEY and CDR2 SVGEGT. The V gene lost 3 bases and the J gene lost 4 bases, with 7 bases spanning the gap. The chain's CDR3 is CASSYGGNQPQHF. Here the CDR3 DNA reads TGTGCCAGCAGTTATGGCGGTAATCAGCCCCAGCATTTT.

The genes are TRBV25-1 and TRBJ1-1; D is possibly TRBD1 (6 bases). Per germline, CDR1 MGHDK and CDR2 SYGVNS. The ends were cut back, 3 bases at V and 0 bases at J, with 14 bases in the middle. CDR3 length: 16 residues. CDR3 in amino acids: CASSDSPGHLNTEAFF. CDR3 DNA sequence: TGTGCCAGCAGTGACTCTCCGGGACACCTGAACACTGAAGCTTTCTTT. Full variable domain (remainder filled in from reference TRBV25-1 and TRBJ1-1): EADIYQTPRYLVIGTGKKITLECSQTMGHDKMYWYQQDPGMELHLIHYSYGVNSTEKGDLSSESTVSRIRTEHFPLTLESARPSHTSQYLCASSDSPGHLNTEAFFGQGTRLTVV.

V and J are TRBV10-2 and TRBJ1-1; 9 nucleotides agree with TRBD1. The CDR3 contains 13 residues. With 6 bases clipped from V and 7 bases from J, the junction kept 6 bases outside the gene matches. Germline CDR1 and CDR2: WSHSY and SAAADI. The CDR3 nucleotides are TGCGCCAGCAGGCCGGGACAGGGCGGTGAAGCTTTCTTT. Translation: CASRPGQGGEAFF.

V and J are TRBV28 and TRBJ2-2; D may be TRBD1 (5 bases). This CDR3 contains 15 residues. Germline V lookup: CDR1 MDHEN, CDR2 SYDVKM. The V and J ends lost 0 bases and 6 bases respectively, with 11 bases between them. The CDR3 reads CASSLWGRGSGELFF. The CDR3 DNA sequence: TGTGCCAGCAGTTTATGGGGAAGGGGCTCCGGGGAGCTGTTTTTT. Drawing the rest from reference TRBV28 and TRBJ2-2, the complete variable domain is DVKVTQSSRYLVKRTGEKVFLECVQDMDHENMFWYRQDPGLGLRLIYFSYDVKMKEKGDIPEGYSVSREKKERFSLILESASTNQTSMYLCASSLWGRGSGELFFGEGSRLTVL.

The rearrangement links TRBV6-2 or TRBV6-3 to TRBJ1-6; D might be TRBD1 (5 bases). CDR1 is MNHEY and CDR2 is SVGEGT in the germline V gene. V gave up 2 bases and J gave up 10 bases, with 24 bases separating them. This CDR3 has 18 amino acids. The CDR3 spells CASSYMGKLRQSSSPLHF. The CDR3 region has the DNA TGTGCCAGCAGTTACATGGGGAAACTTCGACAGTCCTCCTCACCCCTCCACTTT.